This TCR beta chain stems from a study of T-cell memory formation after mild COVID-19. About the study: The TCR clusters were mostly specific to one donor.

A word on this clonotype: Antigen unknown.

Points from the study as a whole: Pre-infection memory harbored some responding clones, suggesting cross-reactive memory joined. What remained unconfirmed was the SARS-CoV-2 specificity of second-wave clones peaking on day 37.

TCR alpha and TCR beta cDNA libraries with sample barcodes and UMIs came from 5'RACE using constant-segment primers. TCRdb re-called the 5' RACE reads with MiXCR, one entry per CDR3 protein. The sample has 450,000 to 650,000 distinct CDR3 sequences; 20% to 25% are singletons. This CDR3 contains 16 residues. Germline lookup yields CDR1 ENHRY and CDR2 SYGVKD. V lost 4 bases to trimming and J lost 6 bases; unmatched junction nucleotides: 11. The clonotype originates from an adult woman who had mild COVID-19 (a few samples of this study predate the infection). Cell type and time point are not known. The sequencing input was PBMCs or a T cell subset sorted from them (not recorded which). The chain has TRBV10-3 and TRBJ2-3; 9 positions agree with TRBD2. CDR3: CAISATPSGMGDTQYF. The CDR3 DNA is TGTGCCATCAGTGCCACCCCTAGCGGGATGGGCGATACGCAGTATTTT.